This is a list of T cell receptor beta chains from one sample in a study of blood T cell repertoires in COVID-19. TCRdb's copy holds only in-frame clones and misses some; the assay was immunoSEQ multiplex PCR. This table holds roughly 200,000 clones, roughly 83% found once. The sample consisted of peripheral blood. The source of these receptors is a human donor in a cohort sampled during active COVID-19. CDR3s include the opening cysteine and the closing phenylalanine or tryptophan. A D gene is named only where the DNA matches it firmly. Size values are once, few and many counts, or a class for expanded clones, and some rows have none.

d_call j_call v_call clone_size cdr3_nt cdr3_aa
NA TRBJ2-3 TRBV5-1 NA TGCGCCAGCAGCCTCGTGGGGCCGGAAGATACGCAGTATTTT CASSLVGPEDTQYF
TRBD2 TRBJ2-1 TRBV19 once TGTGCCAGTAGTGTTGGACTAGCAGTTAATGAGCAGTTCTTC CASSVGLAVNEQFF
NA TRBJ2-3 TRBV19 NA TGTGCCAGTACCTCCGGGACAAGGAGCACAGATACGCAGTATTTT CASTSGTRSTDTQYF
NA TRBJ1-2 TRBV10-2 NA TGCGCCAGCAGTGGGACAGCCTCCCTTAATGGCTACACCTTC CASSGTASLNGYTF
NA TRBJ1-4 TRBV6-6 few TGTGCCAGCAGGGTTCTACAGACTAATGAAAAACTGTTTTTT CASRVLQTNEKLFF
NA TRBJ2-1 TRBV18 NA TGTGCCAGCTCACCACCCAAGACAGACACGGGCAATGAGCAGTTCTTC CASSPPKTDTGNEQFF
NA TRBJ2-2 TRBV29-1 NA TGCAGCGTTGAGACAGCAAACACCGGGGAGCTGTTTTTT CSVETANTGELFF
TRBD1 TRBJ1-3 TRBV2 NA TGTGCCAGCAGGGACAGGGGGCTGTCTGGAAACACCATATATTTT CASRDRGLSGNTIYF
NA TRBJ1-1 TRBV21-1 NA TGTGCCAGCAGCAAGGGTATGGGACAGCTTAAAGGTAACACTGAAGCTTTCTTT CASSKGMGQLKGNTEAFF
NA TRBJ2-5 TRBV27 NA TGTGCCAGCAGTTTACGAGGAGGGAACTCCCAAGAGACCCAGTACTTC CASSLRGGNSQETQYF
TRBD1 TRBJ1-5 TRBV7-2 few TGTGCCAGCAGCTTAGAAGGGACAGGGAGTCAGCCCCAGCATTTT CASSLEGTGSQPQHF
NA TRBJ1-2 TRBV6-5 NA TGTGCCAGCAGTTACTCGTCCCGGTCTAACTATGGCTACACCTTC CASSYSSRSNYGYTF
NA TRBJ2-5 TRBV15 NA TGTGCCACCAGCAGAGACCCCGGGAATAATTACGAGACCCAGTACTTC CATSRDPGNNYETQYF
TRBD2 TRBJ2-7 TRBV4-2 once TGTGCCAGCAGCCCCTCCGGGACTAGCGGGAGGCCCTACGAGCAGTACTTC CASSPSGTSGRPYEQYF
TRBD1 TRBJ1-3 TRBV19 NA TGTGCCAGTAGTCCCTACGACAGGGCGTCTGGAAACACCATATATTTT CASSPYDRASGNTIYF
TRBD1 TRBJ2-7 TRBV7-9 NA TGTGCCAGCAGCTCCCGGGACAGGGGGCCCTACGAGCAGTACTTC CASSSRDRGPYEQYF
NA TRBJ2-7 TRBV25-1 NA TGTGCCAGCACCACTCTAGACTCCTACGAGCAGTACTTC CASTTLDSYEQYF
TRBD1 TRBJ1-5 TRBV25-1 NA TGTGCCAGCAGTGAAAGTCGGACAGGGGGCGCGGGAGGTCAGCCCCAGCATTTT CASSESRTGGAGGQPQHF
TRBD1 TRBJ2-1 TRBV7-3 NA TGTGCCAGCAGCTTAGGGACAGGGGTAAGGGAGCAGTTCTTC CASSLGTGVREQFF
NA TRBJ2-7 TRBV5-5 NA TGTGCCAGCAGCTTCGGACAGACGAACGAGCAGTACTTC CASSFGQTNEQYF
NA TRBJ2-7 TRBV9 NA TGTGCCAGCAGCGTAGCCGGGTGGCCGCAGTACTTC CASSVAGWPQYF
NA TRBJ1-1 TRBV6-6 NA TGTGCCAGCAGTTACAGGACACAGAACACTGAAGCTTTCTTT CASSYRTQNTEAFF
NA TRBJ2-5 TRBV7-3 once TGTGCCAGCAGCTTAACGGTGACTGGAACCCAGTACTTC CASSLTVTGTQYF
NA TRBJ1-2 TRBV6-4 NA TGTGCCAGCAGTGACTCAGCCAGGATGAATGGCTACACCTTC CASSDSARMNGYTF